Listed below are T cell receptor beta chains from one sample, sequenced in a study of a mutant IDH1 vaccine in newly diagnosed glioma. Generated by immunoSEQ multiplex PCR, the TCRdb table keeps only in-frame clones and is missing some. Of some 30,000 clones listed, over 75% were seen once; the top ten hold more than 2.5%. These receptors have no identified antigens. Specimen: PBMCs, collected from a glioma patient whose treatment included an IDH1 peptide vaccine. The source of these receptors is a man aged 35 to 55 with glioma. CDR3s include the opening cysteine and the closing phenylalanine or tryptophan. A D gene is named only where the DNA matches it firmly. Only some rows state a clone size, as once, few, many or a class for expanded clones.

j_gene: TRBJ2-1
v_gene: TRBV6-1
abundance: .
d_gene: .
CDR3aa: CASSESSGELRHNEQFF
CDR3nt: TGTGCCAGCAGTGAATCTTCGGGAGAGCTAAGACACAATGAGCAGTTCTTC

j_gene: TRBJ2-7
v_gene: TRBV4-3
abundance: .
d_gene: TRBD2
CDR3aa: CASSSAAAGSPPGTIGQYF
CDR3nt: TGCGCCAGCAGCTCAGCGGCAGCGGGAAGCCCCCCGGGAACAATCGGGCAGTACTTC

j_gene: TRBJ1-2
v_gene: TRBV7-9
abundance: medium-sized
d_gene: .
CDR3aa: CASSSSTGGGYTF
CDR3nt: TGTGCCAGCAGCTCGTCGACAGGTGGGGGCTACACCTTC

j_gene: TRBJ1-4
v_gene: TRBV2
abundance: .
d_gene: .
CDR3aa: CASSQELSNEKLFF
CDR3nt: TGTGCCAGCAGCCAGGAGCTAAGTAATGAAAAACTGTTTTTT

j_gene: TRBJ2-1
v_gene: TRBV18
abundance: .
d_gene: .
CDR3aa: CASSLRTLQSGEQFF
CDR3nt: TGTGCCAGCTCACTCAGGACCCTCCAATCTGGTGAGCAGTTCTTC

j_gene: TRBJ2-1
v_gene: TRBV7-9
abundance: .
d_gene: TRBD2
CDR3aa: CASSQTSGSLVSEQFF
CDR3nt: TGTGCCAGCAGCCAGACTAGCGGGAGTTTAGTGAGTGAGCAGTTCTTC

j_gene: TRBJ2-5
v_gene: TRBV21-1
abundance: .
d_gene: .
CDR3aa: CASRLKETQYF
CDR3nt: TGTGCCAGCAGACTCAAAGAGACCCAGTACTTC

j_gene: TRBJ2-1
v_gene: TRBV5-6
abundance: .
d_gene: TRBD2
CDR3aa: CASSAGLAGKRNEQFF
CDR3nt: TGTGCCAGCAGCGCCGGACTAGCGGGAAAGAGGAATGAGCAGTTCTTC

j_gene: TRBJ2-7
v_gene: TRBV5-6
abundance: once
d_gene: TRBD2
CDR3aa: CASSPLAGGPYEQYF
CDR3nt: TGTGCCAGCAGCCCTCTAGCGGGAGGGCCCTACGAGCAGTACTTC

j_gene: TRBJ1-4
v_gene: TRBV2
abundance: .
d_gene: .
CDR3aa: CASGHIATNEKLFF
CDR3nt: TGTGCCAGCGGCCACATAGCAACTAATGAAAAACTGTTTTTT

j_gene: TRBJ1-1
v_gene: TRBV5-1
abundance: .
d_gene: .
CDR3aa: CASSLAGQNTEAFF
CDR3nt: TGCGCCAGCAGCTTGGCCGGACAGAACACTGAAGCTTTCTTT

j_gene: TRBJ2-5
v_gene: TRBV18
abundance: .
d_gene: .
CDR3aa: CASSREGTRETQYF
CDR3nt: TGTGCCAGCTCCCGAGAGGGGACGCGGGAGACCCAGTACTTC

j_gene: TRBJ1-1
v_gene: TRBV7-2
abundance: .
d_gene: .
CDR3aa: CASSLIPKGSATEAFF
CDR3nt: TGTGCCAGCAGCTTGATCCCTAAAGGGTCTGCCACTGAAGCTTTCTTT

j_gene: TRBJ1-1
v_gene: TRBV29-1
abundance: .
d_gene: .
CDR3aa: CSAGDTEAFF
CDR3nt: TGCAGCGCTGGAGACACTGAAGCTTTCTTT

j_gene: TRBJ2-7
v_gene: TRBV2
abundance: .
d_gene: TRBD2
CDR3aa: CASSASGRGDF
CDR3nt: TGTGCCAGCAGTGCTAGCGGGAGGGGCGACTTC